These 3 T cell receptor beta chains came from one sample sequenced in a study of CD8+ T cells in alopecia areata. The treatment was: oral pan-JAK inhibitor, 5-10 mg twice daily. In each case, RNA was isolated and then reverse transcribed into cDNA as the sequencing template. Assay: immunoSEQ multiplex PCR; the TCRdb copy retains only in-frame clones and omits some. The sample lists 130,000 or so clones; 86% were seen once. Sequencing was performed on CD8+ T cells sorted from blood, taken at week 4, from a patient treated with tofacitinib. All receptors come from a human donor with alopecia areata.

The V and J genes are TRBV6-1 and TRBJ2-5; TRBD2 matches 14 bases. Germline V CDR1 and CDR2: MNHNS, SASEGT. This CDR3 is 16 amino acids long. V lost 4 bases to trimming and J lost 1 base; unmatched junction nucleotides: 2. CDR3 nucleotides: TGTGCCAGCAGTGGACTAGCGGGAGGGGTCCAAGAGACCCAGTACTTC. The encoded protein is CASSGLAGGVQETQYF.

The V gene is TRBV27, the J gene TRBJ2-5; 7 nucleotides align to TRBD2. This CDR3 has 15 residues. Per the germline V gene, CDR1 is MNHEY and CDR2 is SMNVEV (reference sequence). Trimming took 2 bases from V and 2 from J; bases not matched to a gene: 5. This chain's CDR3 is CASSLMGGPQETQYF. The CDR3 bases are TGTGCCAGCAGTTTAATGGGAGGGCCTCAAGAGACCCAGTACTTC.

The chain links TRBV27 to TRBJ2-3; unclear D gene. Germline CDR1 and CDR2: MNHEY and SMNVEV (reference sequence). The CDR3 is 13 amino acids. Trimming removed 6 bases from V and 4 bases from J, with 11 bases in between. The CDR3 loop reads CASSRTGPDTQYF. CDR3 nucleotide sequence: TGTGCCAGCAGCCGGACGGGTCCAGATACGCAGTATTTT.